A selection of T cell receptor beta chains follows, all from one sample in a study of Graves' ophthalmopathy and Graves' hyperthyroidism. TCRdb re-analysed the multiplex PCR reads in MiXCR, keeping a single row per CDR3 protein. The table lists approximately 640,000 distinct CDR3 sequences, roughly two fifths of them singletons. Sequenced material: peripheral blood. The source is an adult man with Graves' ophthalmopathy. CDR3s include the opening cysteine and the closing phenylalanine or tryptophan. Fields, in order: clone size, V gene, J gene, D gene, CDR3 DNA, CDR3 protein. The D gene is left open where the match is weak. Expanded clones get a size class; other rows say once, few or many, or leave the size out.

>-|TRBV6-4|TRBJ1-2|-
TGTGCCAGCTATTCAGGGGAAAACTATGGCTACACCTTC
CASYSGENYGYTF
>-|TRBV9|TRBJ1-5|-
TGTGCCAGCAGCGGAGGGGACGCTGATCAGCCCCAGCATTTT
CASSGGDADQPQHF
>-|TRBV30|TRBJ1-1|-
TGTGCCTGGAGCGGCGGGGAGCGCCCTGAAGCTTTCTTT
CAWSGGERPEAFF
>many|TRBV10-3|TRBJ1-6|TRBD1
TGTGCCATCAGTGCACAGGGGTTGGGGTCACCCCTCCACTTT
CAISAQGLGSPLHF
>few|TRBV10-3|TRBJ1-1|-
TGTGCCACCAGCCCCAGGATGAACACTGAAGCTTTCTTT
CATSPRMNTEAFF
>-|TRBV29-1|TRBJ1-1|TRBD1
TGCAGCCCTCAACAGGGGAGGATCACTGAAGCTTTCTTT
CSPQQGRITEAFF
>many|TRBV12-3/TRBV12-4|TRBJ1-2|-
TGTGCCAGCAGTTACGAGAATGTCTATGGCTACACCTTC
CASSYENVYGYTF
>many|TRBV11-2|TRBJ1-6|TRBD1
TGTGCCAGCAGCCAGGGCAGGGGGAATTCACCCCTCCACTTT
CASSQGRGNSPLHF
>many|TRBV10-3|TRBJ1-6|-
TGTGCCATCAGTGACCGGAATTCACCCCTCCACTTT
CAISDRNSPLHF
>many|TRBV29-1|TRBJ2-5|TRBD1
TGCAGCGTCACAACAGGGGGCGATGAGACCCAGTACTTC
CSVTTGGDETQYF
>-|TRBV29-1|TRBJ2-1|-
TGCAGCGTTTGGACGGAGAACACTGAGCAGTTCTTC
CSVWTENTEQFF
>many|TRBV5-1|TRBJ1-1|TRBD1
TGCGCCAGCGGGACAGGGGGTCTGAACACTGAAGCTTTCTTT
CASGTGGLNTEAFF
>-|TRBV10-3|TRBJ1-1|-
TGTGCCATCTGTAGACAGCCAAATGAAGCTTTCTTT
CAICRQPNEAFF